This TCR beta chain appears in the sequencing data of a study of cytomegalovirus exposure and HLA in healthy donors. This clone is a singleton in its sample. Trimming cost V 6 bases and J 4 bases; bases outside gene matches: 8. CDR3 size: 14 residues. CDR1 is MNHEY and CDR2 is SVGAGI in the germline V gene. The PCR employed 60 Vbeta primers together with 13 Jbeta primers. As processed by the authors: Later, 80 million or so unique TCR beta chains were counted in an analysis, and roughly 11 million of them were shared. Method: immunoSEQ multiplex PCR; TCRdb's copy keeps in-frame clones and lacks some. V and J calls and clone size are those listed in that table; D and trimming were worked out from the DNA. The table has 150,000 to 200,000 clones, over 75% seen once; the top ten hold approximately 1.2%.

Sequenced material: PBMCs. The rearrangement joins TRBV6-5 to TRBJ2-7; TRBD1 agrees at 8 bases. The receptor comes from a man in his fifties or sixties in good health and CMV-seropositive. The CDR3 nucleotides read TGTGCCAGCAGCGACAGGGGAAGGTCGTACGAGCAGTACTTC. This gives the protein CASSDRGRSYEQYF.